The rows below give T cell receptor beta chains drawn from one sample of a study of OX40 agonist ivuxolimab in advanced cancers. Measured with immunoSEQ multiplex PCR; TCRdb has only the in-frame clones, and not every one. The sample lists roughly 59,000 clones, about 87% occurring once. This specimen was CD4+ or CD8+ T cells sorted from blood, taken in a trial of the OX40 agonist ivuxolimab. The receptors here all came from an adult with an advanced solid tumor such as melanoma, head and neck, liver or kidney cancer. The CDR3 runs from the conserved cysteine through the conserved F or W. A D gene is named only where the DNA matches it firmly. A clone size is listed for some rows: how often the clone was seen (once, few, many), or a class if it is expanded.

D: NA
size: few
V: TRBV7-8
J: TRBJ1-2
DNA: TGTGCCAGCAGCTTAAGACAGGCGAATTATGGCTACACCTTC
CDR3: CASSLRQANYGYTF

D: NA
size: NA
V: TRBV15
J: TRBJ1-5
DNA: TGTGCCACCAGCAGAGACGCAAATCAGCCCCAGCATTTT
CDR3: CATSRDANQPQHF

D: TRBD1
size: NA
V: TRBV6-5
J: TRBJ1-2
DNA: TGTGCCAGCAGTTATTCCGGGACAGGCCCATATGGCTACACCTTC
CDR3: CASSYSGTGPYGYTF

D: NA
size: NA
V: TRBV19
J: TRBJ1-2
DNA: TGTGCCAGTAGTCCCCGGCTGGGGGAATATGGCTACACCTTC
CDR3: CASSPRLGEYGYTF

D: NA
size: NA
V: TRBV18
J: TRBJ1-4
DNA: TGTGCCAGCTCATCGGGGGGCCAGGGAGAACGGCTGTTTTTT
CDR3: CASSSGGQGERLFF

D: TRBD2
size: NA
V: TRBV5-1
J: TRBJ2-3
DNA: TGCGCCAGCAGCCCCGGGACTAGCGGGAGGGCTTGGACAGATACGCAGTATTTT
CDR3: CASSPGTSGRAWTDTQYF

D: NA
size: NA
V: TRBV30
J: TRBJ2-7
DNA: TGTGCCTGGAGTGGGCCGGACGGGACCTACGAGCAGTACTTC
CDR3: CAWSGPDGTYEQYF

D: NA
size: NA
V: TRBV28
J: TRBJ2-1
DNA: TGTGCCAGCAGGGGAAGGGTGAGCTCCTACAATGAGCAGTTCTTC
CDR3: CASRGRVSSYNEQFF

D: NA
size: NA
V: TRBV10-3
J: TRBJ2-7
DNA: TGTGCCATCAGTGAGCAGGGTCCCTACGAGCAGTACTTC
CDR3: CAISEQGPYEQYF

D: TRBD2
size: NA
V: TRBV11-2
J: TRBJ2-5
DNA: TGTGCCAGCAGCTTTAGGCTGGGACTAGCGGGAGCGGGGGAGACCCAGTACTTC
CDR3: CASSFRLGLAGAGETQYF

D: NA
size: NA
V: TRBV7-7
J: TRBJ2-5
DNA: TGTGCTAGCAGCTTTACGGGCCACCCCGCGGAGACCCAGTACTTC
CDR3: CASSFTGHPAETQYF

D: NA
size: NA
V: TRBV9
J: TRBJ2-3
DNA: TGTGCCAGCAGCGTGACTAGTAGGCCCCCCACAGATACGCAGTATTTT
CDR3: CASSVTSRPPTDTQYF

D: TRBD2
size: NA
V: TRBV7-2
J: TRBJ2-1
DNA: TGTGCCAGCAGCTTAGGAGGCGGGGGTACCTACAATGAGCAGTTCTTC
CDR3: CASSLGGGGTYNEQFF

D: TRBD1
size: NA
V: TRBV5-1
J: TRBJ1-3
DNA: TGCGCCAGCAGCTTGGCCGGGACAGATTCTGGAAACACCATATATTTT
CDR3: CASSLAGTDSGNTIYF

D: NA
size: NA
V: TRBV7-2
J: TRBJ1-5
DNA: TGTGCCAGCAGCTTAGTGGGGGGAGTTGGCAATCAGCCCCAGCATTTT
CDR3: CASSLVGGVGNQPQHF

D: NA
size: NA
V: TRBV2
J: TRBJ2-6
DNA: TGTGCCAGCAGTGAGGTTTGGCAGGGCGGTCCTGGGGCCAACGTCCTGACTTTC
CDR3: CASSEVWQGGPGANVLTF

D: TRBD1
size: NA
V: TRBV19
J: TRBJ2-1
DNA: TGTGCCAGTAGTATGTCAGGGGGTAAAAATGAGCAGTTCTTC
CDR3: CASSMSGGKNEQFF

D: TRBD1
size: NA
V: TRBV5-1
J: TRBJ2-5
DNA: TGCGCCAGCAGCTTGGCAGGGGGCCAAGAGACCCAGTACTTC
CDR3: CASSLAGGQETQYF